These 2 T cell receptor beta chains were sequenced from one sample in a study of cytomegalovirus exposure and HLA in healthy donors (TCRdb year 2017). The library was obtained by the immunoSEQ multiplex PCR assay. For the multiplex PCR, a mixture combining 60 forward primers for TCR Vbeta segments and 13 reverse primers for TCR Jbeta segments was used. What TCRdb holds here is the immuneACCESS table cut down to in-frame rearrangements. Part of the clones is not present; checked against another copy, under half of the missing clones reflect an unresolved V gene, and the others are unexplained. A total of around 140,000 clones appear in this sample, less than 85% of them only once. Clones ranked in the top ten supply approximately 1.8% of the sample. The specimen was PBMCs. The origin of the receptors is a man aged 40-50 years in good health and CMV-seronegative.

The rearrangement uses TRBV2 and TRBJ2-6; 8 bases line up with TRBD1. The germline V gene has CDR1 SNHLY and CDR2 FYNNEI. The J segment lost 5 bases and the V segment lost 3 bases, leaving 9 bases of the junction unmatched. This CDR3 has 17 amino acids. As DNA, the CDR3 is TGTGCCAGCAGTGAGAGTCAGGGGGCGGTCTGGGCCAACGTCCTGACTTTC. It specifies CASSESQGAVWANVLTF.

A remark on this clone: Within the sample, other DNA sequences also encode this same CDR3. The V and J genes are TRBV28 and TRBJ2-5; D is uncertain. Trimming cost V 8 bases and J 0 bases, with 10 bases left between them. The CDR3 spans 13 residues. Germline V gene lookup returns CDR1 MDHEN and CDR2 SYDVKM. DNA for the CDR3: TGTGCCAGCTGTGACGGGTACCAAGAGACCCAGTACTTC. Translated: CASCDGYQETQYF.